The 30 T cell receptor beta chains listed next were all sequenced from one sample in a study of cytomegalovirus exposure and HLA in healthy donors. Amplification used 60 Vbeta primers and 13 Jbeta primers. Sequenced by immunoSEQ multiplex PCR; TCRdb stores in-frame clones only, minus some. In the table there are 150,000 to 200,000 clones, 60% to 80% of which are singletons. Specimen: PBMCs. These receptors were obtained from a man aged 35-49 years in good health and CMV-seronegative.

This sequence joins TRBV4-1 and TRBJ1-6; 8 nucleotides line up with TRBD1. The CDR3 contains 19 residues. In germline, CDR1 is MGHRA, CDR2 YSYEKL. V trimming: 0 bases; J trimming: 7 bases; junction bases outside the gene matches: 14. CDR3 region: CASSQEQGAVLEGNSPLHF. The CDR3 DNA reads TGCGCCAGCAGCCAAGAGCAGGGGGCGGTTTTAGAGGGGAATTCACCCCTCCACTTT.

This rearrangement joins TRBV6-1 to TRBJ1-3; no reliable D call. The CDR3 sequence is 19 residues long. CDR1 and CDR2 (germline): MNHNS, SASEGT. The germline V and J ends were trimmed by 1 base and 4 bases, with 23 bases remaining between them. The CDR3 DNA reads TGTGCCAGCAGTGAAGTAAATAGAGGAGGGCGAGCTAGCGGAAACACCATATATTTT. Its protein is CASSEVNRGGRASGNTIYF.

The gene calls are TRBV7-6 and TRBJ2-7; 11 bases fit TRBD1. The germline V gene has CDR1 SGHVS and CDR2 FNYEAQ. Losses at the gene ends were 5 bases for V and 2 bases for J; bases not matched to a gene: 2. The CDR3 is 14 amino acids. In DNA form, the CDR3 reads TGTGCCAGCAGCCCGGGACAGGGGGCCTACGAGCAGTACTTC. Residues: CASSPGQGAYEQYF. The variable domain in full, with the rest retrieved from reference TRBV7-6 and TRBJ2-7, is GAGVSQSPRYKVTKRGQDVALRCDPISGHVSLYWYRQALGQGPEFLTYFNYEAQQDKSGLPNDRFSAERPEGSISTLTIQRTEQRDSAMYRCASSPGQGAYEQYFGPGTRLTVT.

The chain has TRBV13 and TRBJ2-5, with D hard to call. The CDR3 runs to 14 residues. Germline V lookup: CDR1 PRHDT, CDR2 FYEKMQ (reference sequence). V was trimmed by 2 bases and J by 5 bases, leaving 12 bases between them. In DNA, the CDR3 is TGTGCCAGCAGCTTAATGAGACTGGAGGAGACCCAGTACTTC. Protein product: CASSLMRLEETQYF. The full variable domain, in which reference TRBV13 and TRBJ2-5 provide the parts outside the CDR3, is AAGVIQSPRHLIKEKRETATLKCYPIPRHDTVYWYQQGPGQDPQFLISFYEKMQSDKGSIPDRFSAQQFSDYHSELNMSSLELGDSALYFCASSLMRLEETQYFGPGTRLLVL.

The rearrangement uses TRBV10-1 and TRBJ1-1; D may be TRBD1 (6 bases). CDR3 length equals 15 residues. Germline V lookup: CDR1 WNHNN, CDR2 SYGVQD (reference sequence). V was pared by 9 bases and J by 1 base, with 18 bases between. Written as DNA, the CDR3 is TGCGCCAGAATAAAACCGGGACACCGGAACACTGAAGCTTTCTTT. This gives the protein CARIKPGHRNTEAFF.

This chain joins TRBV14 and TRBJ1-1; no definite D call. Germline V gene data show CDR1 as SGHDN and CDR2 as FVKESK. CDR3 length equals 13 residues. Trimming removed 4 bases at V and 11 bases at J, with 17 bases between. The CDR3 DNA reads TGTGCCAGCAGCCCCTCTCAGAAGACCAGGGCTTTCTTT. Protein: CASSPSQKTRAFF. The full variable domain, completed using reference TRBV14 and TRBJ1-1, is EAGVTQFPSHSVIEKGQTVTLRCDPISGHDNLYWYRRVMGKEIKFLLHFVKESKQDESGMPNNRFLAERTGGTYSTLKVQPAELEDSGVYFCASSPSQKTRAFFGQGTRLTVV.

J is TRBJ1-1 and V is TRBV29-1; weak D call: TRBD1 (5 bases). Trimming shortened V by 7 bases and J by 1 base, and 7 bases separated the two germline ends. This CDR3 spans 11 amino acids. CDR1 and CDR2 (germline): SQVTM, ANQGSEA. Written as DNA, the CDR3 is TGCAGCGCGGGGGAGAACACTGAAGCTTTCTTT. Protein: CSAGENTEAFF.

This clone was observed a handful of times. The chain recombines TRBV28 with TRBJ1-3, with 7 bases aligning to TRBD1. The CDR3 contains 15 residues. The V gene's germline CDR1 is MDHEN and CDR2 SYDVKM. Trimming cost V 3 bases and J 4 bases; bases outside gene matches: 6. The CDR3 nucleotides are TGTGCCAGCAGTTTGGAGGACAGGCTAGGAAACACCATATATTTT. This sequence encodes CASSLEDRLGNTIYF.

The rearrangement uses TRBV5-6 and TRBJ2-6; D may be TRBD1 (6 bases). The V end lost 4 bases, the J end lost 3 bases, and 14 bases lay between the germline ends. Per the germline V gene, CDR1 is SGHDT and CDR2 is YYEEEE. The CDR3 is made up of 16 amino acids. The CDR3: CASSGPTGRGANVLTF. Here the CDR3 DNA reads TGTGCCAGCAGCGGGCCTACAGGGCGTGGGGCCAACGTCCTGACTTTC.

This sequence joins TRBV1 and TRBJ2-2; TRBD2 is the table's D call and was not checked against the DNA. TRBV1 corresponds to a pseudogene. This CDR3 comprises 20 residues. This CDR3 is CTSSKEPSGGPSLNSGELFF. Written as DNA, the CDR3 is TGCACCAGCAGCAAAGAGCCCAGCGGGGGGCCCTCACTAAACTCCGGGGAGCTGTTTTTT.

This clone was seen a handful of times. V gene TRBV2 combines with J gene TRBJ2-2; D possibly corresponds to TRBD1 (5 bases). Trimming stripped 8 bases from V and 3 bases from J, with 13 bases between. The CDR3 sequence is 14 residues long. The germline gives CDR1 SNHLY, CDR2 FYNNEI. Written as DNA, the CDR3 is TGTGCCAGCCGCGTAGGGGCGGACACCGGGGAGCTGTTTTTT. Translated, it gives CASRVGADTGELFF.

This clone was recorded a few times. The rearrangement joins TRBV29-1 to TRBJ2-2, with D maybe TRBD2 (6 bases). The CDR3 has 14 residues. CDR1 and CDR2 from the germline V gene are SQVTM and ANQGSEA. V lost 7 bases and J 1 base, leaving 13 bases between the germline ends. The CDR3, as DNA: TGCAGCGGCCGGCCTAGCGAGAACACCGGGGAGCTGTTTTTT. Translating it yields CSGRPSENTGELFF.

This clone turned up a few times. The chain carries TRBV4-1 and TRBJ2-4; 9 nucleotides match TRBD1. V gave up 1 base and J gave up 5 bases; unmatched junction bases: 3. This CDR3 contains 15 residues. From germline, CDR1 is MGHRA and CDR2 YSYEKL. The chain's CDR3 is CASSQGRQGENIQYF. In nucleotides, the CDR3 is TGCGCCAGCAGCCAAGGGCGACAGGGGGAAAACATTCAGTACTTC.

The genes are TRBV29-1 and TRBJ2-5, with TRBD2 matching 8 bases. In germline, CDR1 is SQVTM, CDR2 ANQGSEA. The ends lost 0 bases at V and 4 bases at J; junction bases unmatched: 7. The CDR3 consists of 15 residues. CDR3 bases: TGCAGCGTTGAAGATAAGCGGGGGAAAGGAGAGACCCAGTACTTC. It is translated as CSVEDKRGKGETQYF.

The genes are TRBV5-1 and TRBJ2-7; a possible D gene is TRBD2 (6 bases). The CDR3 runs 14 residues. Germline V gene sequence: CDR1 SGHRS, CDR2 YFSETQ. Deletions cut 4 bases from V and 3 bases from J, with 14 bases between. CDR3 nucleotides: TGCGCCAGCAGCCCGGGGGACCTTAACTACGAGCAGTACTTC. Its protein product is CASSPGDLNYEQYF. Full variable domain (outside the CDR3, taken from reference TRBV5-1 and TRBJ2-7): KAGVTQTPRYLIKTRGQQVTLSCSPISGHRSVSWYQQTPGQGLQFLFEYFSETQRNKGNFPGRFSGRQFSNSRSEMNVSTLELGDSALYLCASSPGDLNYEQYFGPGTRLTVT.

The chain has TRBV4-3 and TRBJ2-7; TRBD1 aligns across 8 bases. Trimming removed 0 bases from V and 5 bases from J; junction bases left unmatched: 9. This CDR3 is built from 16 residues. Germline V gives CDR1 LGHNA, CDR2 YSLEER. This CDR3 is CASSQDYTQGANEQYF. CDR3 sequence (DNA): TGCGCCAGCAGCCAAGACTATACGCAGGGGGCCAACGAGCAGTACTTC.

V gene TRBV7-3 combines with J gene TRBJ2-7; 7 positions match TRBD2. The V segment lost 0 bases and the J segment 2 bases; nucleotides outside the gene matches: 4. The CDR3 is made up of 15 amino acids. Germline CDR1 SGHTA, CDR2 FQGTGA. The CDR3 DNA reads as TGTGCCAGCAGCTTAACGGCTAGCGGAGCCTACGAGCAGTACTTC. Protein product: CASSLTASGAYEQYF.

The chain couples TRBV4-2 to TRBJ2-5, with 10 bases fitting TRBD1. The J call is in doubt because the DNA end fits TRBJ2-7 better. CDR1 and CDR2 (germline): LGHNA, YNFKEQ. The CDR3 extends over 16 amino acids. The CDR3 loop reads CASSPQMGQGTYEQYF. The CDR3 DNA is TGTGCCAGCAGCCCCCAGATGGGACAGGGGACCTACGAGCAGTACTTC.

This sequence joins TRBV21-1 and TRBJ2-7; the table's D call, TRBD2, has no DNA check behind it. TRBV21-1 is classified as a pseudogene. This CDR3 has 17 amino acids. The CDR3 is CASSKVAGGWAPEEQYF. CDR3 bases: TGTGCCAGCAGCAAAGTTGCGGGGGGTTGGGCCCCAGAGGAGCAGTACTTC.

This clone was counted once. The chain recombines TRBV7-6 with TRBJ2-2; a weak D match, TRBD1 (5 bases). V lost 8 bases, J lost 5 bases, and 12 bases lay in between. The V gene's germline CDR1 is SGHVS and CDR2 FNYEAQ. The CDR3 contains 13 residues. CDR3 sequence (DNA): TGTGCCAGCCAAAAGGCAGGGACCGGGGAGCTGTTTTTT. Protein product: CASQKAGTGELFF.

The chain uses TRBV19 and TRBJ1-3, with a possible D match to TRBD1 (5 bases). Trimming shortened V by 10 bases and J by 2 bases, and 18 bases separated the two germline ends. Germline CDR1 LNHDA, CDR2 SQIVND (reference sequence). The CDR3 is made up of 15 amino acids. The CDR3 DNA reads TGTGCCACCCGTATAACGGGGGAGCCTGGAAACACCATATATTTT. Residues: CATRITGEPGNTIYF.

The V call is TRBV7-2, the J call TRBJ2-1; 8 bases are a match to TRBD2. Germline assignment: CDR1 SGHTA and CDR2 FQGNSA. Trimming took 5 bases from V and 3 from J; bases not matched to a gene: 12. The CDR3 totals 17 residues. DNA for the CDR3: TGTGCCAGCAGCCAGCCTACTACTAGCGGCCGCTACAATGAGCAGTTCTTC. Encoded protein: CASSQPTTSGRYNEQFF.

Here the CDR3 reads CASSIGGGAGNEQFF. CDR3 nucleotides: TGTGCCAGTAGTATAGGCGGGGGCGCCGGCAATGAGCAGTTCTTC. This chain uses TRBV19 with TRBJ2-1; D is possibly TRBD2 (7 bases). The CDR3 sequence is 15 residues long. V gave up 1 base and J gave up 6 bases, with 13 bases separating them. The germline V gene encodes CDR1 LNHDA and CDR2 SQIVND (reference sequence).

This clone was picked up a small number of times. In nucleotides, the CDR3 is TGCGCCAGCAGCCAAGAAGCCAGGGGGTCCAATGAGCAGTTCTTC. As protein: CASSQEARGSNEQFF. V usage is TRBV4-1 and J usage is TRBJ2-1, with 7 bases that match TRBD1. The CDR3 is made up of 15 amino acids. After removal of 0 bases from V and 6 bases from J, the junction contained 5 bases not matched to a gene. Per the germline V gene, CDR1 is MGHRA and CDR2 is YSYEKL.

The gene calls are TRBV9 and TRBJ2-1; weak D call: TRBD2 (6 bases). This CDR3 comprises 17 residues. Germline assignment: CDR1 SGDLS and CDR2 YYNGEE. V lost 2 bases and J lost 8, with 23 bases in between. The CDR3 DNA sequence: TGTGCCAGCAGCGTGGATGCCGGGACTCTAATTCGACATGAGCAGTTCTTC. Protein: CASSVDAGTLIRHEQFF.

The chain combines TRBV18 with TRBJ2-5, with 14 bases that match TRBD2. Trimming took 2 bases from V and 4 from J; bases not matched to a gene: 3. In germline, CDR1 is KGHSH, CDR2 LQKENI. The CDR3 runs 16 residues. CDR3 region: CASSPGLAGGSETQYF. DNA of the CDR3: TGTGCCAGCTCACCAGGACTAGCGGGAGGTTCAGAGACCCAGTACTTC.

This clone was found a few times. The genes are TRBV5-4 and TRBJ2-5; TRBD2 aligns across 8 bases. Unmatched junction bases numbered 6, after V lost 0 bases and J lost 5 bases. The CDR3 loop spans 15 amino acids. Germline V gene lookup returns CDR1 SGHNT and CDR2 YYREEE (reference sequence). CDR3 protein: CASSLEAGDYETQYF. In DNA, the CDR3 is TGTGCCAGCAGCTTGGAAGCGGGGGACTACGAGACCCAGTACTTC. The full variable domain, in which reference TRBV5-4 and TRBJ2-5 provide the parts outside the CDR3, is ETGVTQSPTHLIKTRGQQVTLRCSSQSGHNTVSWYQQALGQGPQFIFQYYREEENGRGNFPPRFSGLQFPNYSSELNVNALELDDSALYLCASSLEAGDYETQYFGPGTRLLVL.

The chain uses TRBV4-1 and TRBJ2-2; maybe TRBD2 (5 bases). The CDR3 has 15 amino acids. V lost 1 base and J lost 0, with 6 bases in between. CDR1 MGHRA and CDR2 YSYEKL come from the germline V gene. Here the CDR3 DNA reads TGCGCCAGCAGCCAAGTAGCGACGAACACCGGGGAGCTGTTTTTT. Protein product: CASSQVATNTGELFF.

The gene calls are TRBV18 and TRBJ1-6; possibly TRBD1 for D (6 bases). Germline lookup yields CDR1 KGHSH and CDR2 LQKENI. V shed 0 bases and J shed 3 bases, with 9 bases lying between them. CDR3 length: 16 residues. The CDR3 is CASSPPGGGYNSPLHF. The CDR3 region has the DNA TGTGCCAGCTCACCACCGGGAGGGGGCTATAATTCACCCCTCCACTTT.

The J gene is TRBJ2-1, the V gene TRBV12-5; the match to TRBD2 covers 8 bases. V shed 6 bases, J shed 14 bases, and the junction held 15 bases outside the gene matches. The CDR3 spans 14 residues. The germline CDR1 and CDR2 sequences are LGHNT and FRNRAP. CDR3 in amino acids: CASGPASGLPGEFF. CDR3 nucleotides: TGTGCTAGTGGCCCCGCTAGCGGGCTGCCGGGAGAGTTCTTC.